Listed here are 5 T cell receptor beta chains from one sample, sequenced in a study of T cell repertoires in cytomegalovirus infection. In TCRdb, the reads were re-called with MiXCR into one record per CDR3 protein. The top ten clones hold about 3.9% of a sample with 300,000 to 400,000 distinct CDR3 sequences, more than 8% of them seen once. The sample was PBMCs. The receptor source for this set is a human donor in good health (CMV status not recorded). Some clones in this sample may be carry-over from other donors' samples.

This clonotype came up many times. V usage is TRBV19 and J usage is TRBJ1-2; 9 bases are a match to TRBD1. The V segment lost 6 bases and the J segment 0 bases; nucleotides outside the gene matches: 11. The CDR3 is 17 amino acids. Germline lookup yields CDR1 LNHDA and CDR2 SQIVND (reference sequence). In nucleotides, the CDR3 is TGTGCCAGTAGCCCACGCCGGGACAGGGATACTAACTATGGCTACACCTTC. Protein product: CASSPRRDRDTNYGYTF.

The chain uses TRBV5-6 and TRBJ2-5; a weak D match, TRBD1 (6 bases). This CDR3 has 13 amino acids. CDR1 SGHDT and CDR2 YYEEEE come from the germline V gene. The V end was cut by 3 bases, the J end by 5 bases, with 11 bases between. CDR3 sequence: CASSSLGAETQYF. In nucleotides, the CDR3 is TGTGCCAGCAGCTCCCTGGGGGCGGAGACCCAGTACTTC.

This clonotype was seen many times. This rearrangement joins TRBV19 to TRBJ2-2; TRBD2 matches 9 bases. Germline V CDR1 and CDR2: LNHDA, SQIVND (reference sequence). CDR3 length equals 16 residues. The trim removed 7 bases at V and 6 bases at J, leaving 12 bases unmatched. The CDR3 DNA reads TGTGCCAGTACCCTGGATAGCGGGAGCGTCGCCGGGGAGCTGTTTTTT. Amino acids: CASTLDSGSVAGELFF.

CDR3: CASSPGGRATDTQYF. The CDR3 DNA follows: TGTGCCAGCAGCCCCGGCGGGAGGGCCACAGATACGCAGTATTTT. The chain joins TRBV7-3 to TRBJ2-3, with 9 bases fitting TRBD2. Unmatched junction bases numbered 5, after V lost 5 bases and J lost 2 bases. Germline CDR1 SGHTA, CDR2 FQGTGA. This CDR3 comprises 15 residues.

Only a few counts were recorded for this clonotype. The chain employs TRBV2 and TRBJ2-2; 9 bases fit TRBD2. The CDR3 sequence is 15 residues long. J lost 4 bases, V lost 4 bases, and 4 bases had no gene match. From germline, CDR1 is SNHLY and CDR2 FYNNEI. The CDR3 DNA reads as TGTGCCAGCAGTGTGGCGACTAGCGGCACCGGGGAGCTGTTTTTT. Translated: CASSVATSGTGELFF.